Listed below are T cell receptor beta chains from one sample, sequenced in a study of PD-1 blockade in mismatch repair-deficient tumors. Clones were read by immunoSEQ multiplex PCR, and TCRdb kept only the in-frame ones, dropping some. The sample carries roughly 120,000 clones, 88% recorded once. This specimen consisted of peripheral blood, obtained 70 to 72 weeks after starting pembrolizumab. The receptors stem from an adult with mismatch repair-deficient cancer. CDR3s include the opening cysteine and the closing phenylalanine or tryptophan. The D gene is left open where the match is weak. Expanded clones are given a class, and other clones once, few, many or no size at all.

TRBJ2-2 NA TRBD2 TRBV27 CASSLISGGPSTGELFF TGTGCCAGCAGTTTAATCTCGGGAGGGCCCTCCACCGGGGAGCTGTTTTTT
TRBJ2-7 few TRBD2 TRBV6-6 CASRQTSGRDSYEQYF TGTGCCAGCAGGCAGACTAGCGGGAGGGACTCCTACGAGCAGTACTTC
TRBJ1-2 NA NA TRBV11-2 CASSLAGRGGYTF TGTGCCAGCAGCTTAGCGGGCAGGGGCGGCTACACCTTC
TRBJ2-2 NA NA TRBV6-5 CASSYSRGGSTGELFF TGTGCCAGCAGTTACTCTAGGGGTGGGAGCACCGGGGAGCTGTTTTTT
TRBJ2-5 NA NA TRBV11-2 CASSLGVSGGVQETQYF TGTGCCAGCAGCTTAGGTGTTAGCGGAGGCGTCCAAGAGACCCAGTACTTC
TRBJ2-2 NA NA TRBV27 CASSPAGGLDTGELFF TGTGCCAGCAGTCCCGCCGGGGGGCTGGACACCGGGGAGCTGTTTTTT
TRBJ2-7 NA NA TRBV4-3 CASSQEASLSYEQYF TGCGCCAGCAGCCAAGAGGCTAGTTTATCCTACGAGCAGTACTTC
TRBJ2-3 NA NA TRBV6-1 CASSANRVRTDTQYF TGTGCCAGCAGTGCCAACAGGGTCCGGACAGATACGCAGTATTTT
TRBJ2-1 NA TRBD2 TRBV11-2 CASSLDARTRLSEQFF TGTGCCAGCAGCTTAGACGCGAGGACTAGGTTGAGCGAGCAGTTCTTC
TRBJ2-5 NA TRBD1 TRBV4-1 CASSHPETGGQETQYF TGCGCCAGCAGCCACCCCGAGACAGGGGGCCAAGAGACCCAGTACTTC
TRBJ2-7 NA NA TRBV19 CASSPGLSLSYEQYF TGTGCCAGTAGCCCGGGACTTAGCCTCTCCTACGAGCAGTACTTC
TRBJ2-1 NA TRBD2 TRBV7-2 CASSPLAGEANEQFF TGTGCCAGCAGCCCCCTGGCGGGGGAAGCGAATGAGCAGTTCTTC
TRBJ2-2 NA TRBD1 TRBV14 CASSLHRGDTGELFF TGTGCCAGCAGCCTACACAGGGGGGACACCGGGGAGCTGTTTTTT
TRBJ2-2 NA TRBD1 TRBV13 CASSSRDRGVGELFF TGTGCCAGCAGCAGTCGGGACAGGGGGGTCGGGGAGCTGTTTTTT
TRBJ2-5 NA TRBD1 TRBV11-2 CASSSFGTGRETQYF TGTGCCAGCAGCTCCTTCGGGACAGGGAGGGAGACCCAGTACTTC
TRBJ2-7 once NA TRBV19 CASSILGSSYEQYF TGTGCCAGTAGTATATTGGGCAGCTCCTACGAGCAGTACTTC
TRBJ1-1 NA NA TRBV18 CASSPGSVGTEAFF TGTGCCAGCTCACCAGGGTCTGTCGGGACTGAAGCTTTCTTT
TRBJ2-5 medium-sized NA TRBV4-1 CASSQAAEGVVETQYF TGCGCCAGCAGCCAAGCCGCGGAGGGGGTAGTGGAGACCCAGTACTTC
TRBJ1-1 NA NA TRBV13 CASSSGGITEAFF TGTGCCAGCAGTTCCGGCGGTATCACTGAAGCTTTCTTT
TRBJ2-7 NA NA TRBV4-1 CASSQTTTRAYEQYF TGCGCCAGCAGCCAAACTACGACAAGAGCCTACGAGCAGTACTTC
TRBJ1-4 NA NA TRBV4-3 CASSQGFQDSTFLGNEKLFF TGCGCCAGCAGCCAAGGATTTCAGGACAGCACCTTTCTTGGTAATGAAAAACTGTTTTTT
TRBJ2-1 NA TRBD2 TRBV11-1 CASSLADLAGGTKQFF TGTGCCAGCAGCTTAGCGGACTTAGCGGGAGGGACCAAGCAGTTCTTC